This TCR beta chain was documented in a study of cytomegalovirus exposure and HLA in healthy donors. As to this clone: Its antigen remains unknown.

Vbeta (60) and Jbeta (13) primers were used in the PCR. TCRdb's copy holds only in-frame clones and misses some; the assay was immunoSEQ multiplex PCR. Among approximately 140,000 clones listed, roughly three quarters were seen once. Germline CDR1 and CDR2: KGHSH and LQKENI. Losses at the gene ends were 0 bases for V and 6 bases for J; bases not matched to a gene: 6. This CDR3 has 15 amino acids. Broader study findings: After further analysis at a later stage, around 17,000 TCR beta sequences were associated with HLA alleles at 0.05 false discovery rate. A missense DCLRE1C variant was associated with V- and J-gene trimming of TCR beta chains in a later analysis, and an independent cohort replicated the association.

This chain uses TRBV18 with TRBJ1-2, with 8 bases identical to TRBD1. The sequenced material came from PBMCs. This clonotype originated in a woman aged 40-49 years in good health and CMV-seropositive. This chain's CDR3 is CASSPPVGQGHGYTF. In DNA, the CDR3 is TGTGCCAGCTCACCACCTGTAGGACAGGGCCATGGCTACACCTTC.